Reported below is one T cell receptor (beta chain). The antigen is undetermined. The data were obtained in a study of vaccination effects on CD4 cells after COVID-19. The wider study: Wells of a few million PBMC each were grown with 10 IU/ml IL-2 and about 9.6 ug/ml peptides.

Assay used: immunoSEQ multiplex PCR; TCRdb lists only in-frame clones, some missing. In the table there are 30,000 or so clones, approximately 70% of which are singletons. Germline loops: CDR1 SQVTM, CDR2 ANQGSEA. With V trimmed by 6 bases and J by 0 bases, 7 bases remained unmatched. The CDR3 is 14 residues long. Study conclusions and caveats: Among infection- and vaccine-induced clones, marked clonal contraction occurred late after vaccination.

Following culture for about 11 days, CD4+ T cells were isolated. Nucleocapsid antibodies were negative in the vaccine recipients, who had never had SARS-CoV-2 infection. A half-volume exchange with IL-2 medium occurred on days 3 and 7. The V gene is TRBV29-1, the J gene TRBJ2-5; 7 bases are shared with TRBD1. The source was CD4+ T cells from PBMCs cultured without peptide, collected before COVID-19 vaccination. The sequence was collected from a human donor who received a COVID-19 vaccine. The CDR3 here is CSVNRGHHQETQYF. CDR3 nucleotide sequence: TGCAGCGTAAACAGGGGTCATCACCAAGAGACCCAGTACTTC.